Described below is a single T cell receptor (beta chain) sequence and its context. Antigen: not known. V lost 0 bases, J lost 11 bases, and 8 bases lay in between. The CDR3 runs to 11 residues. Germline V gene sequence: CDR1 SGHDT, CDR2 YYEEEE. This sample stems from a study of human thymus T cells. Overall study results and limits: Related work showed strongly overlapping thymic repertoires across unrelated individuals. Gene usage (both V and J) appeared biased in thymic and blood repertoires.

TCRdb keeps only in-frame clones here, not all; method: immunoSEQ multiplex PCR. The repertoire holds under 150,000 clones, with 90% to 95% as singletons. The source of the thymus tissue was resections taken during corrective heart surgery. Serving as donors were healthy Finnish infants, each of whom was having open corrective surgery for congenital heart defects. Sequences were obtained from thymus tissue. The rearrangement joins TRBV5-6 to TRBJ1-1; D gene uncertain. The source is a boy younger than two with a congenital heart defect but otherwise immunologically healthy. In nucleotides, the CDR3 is TGTGCCAGCAGCTTGGGGGCAGGTGCTTTCTTT. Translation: CASSLGAGAFF.